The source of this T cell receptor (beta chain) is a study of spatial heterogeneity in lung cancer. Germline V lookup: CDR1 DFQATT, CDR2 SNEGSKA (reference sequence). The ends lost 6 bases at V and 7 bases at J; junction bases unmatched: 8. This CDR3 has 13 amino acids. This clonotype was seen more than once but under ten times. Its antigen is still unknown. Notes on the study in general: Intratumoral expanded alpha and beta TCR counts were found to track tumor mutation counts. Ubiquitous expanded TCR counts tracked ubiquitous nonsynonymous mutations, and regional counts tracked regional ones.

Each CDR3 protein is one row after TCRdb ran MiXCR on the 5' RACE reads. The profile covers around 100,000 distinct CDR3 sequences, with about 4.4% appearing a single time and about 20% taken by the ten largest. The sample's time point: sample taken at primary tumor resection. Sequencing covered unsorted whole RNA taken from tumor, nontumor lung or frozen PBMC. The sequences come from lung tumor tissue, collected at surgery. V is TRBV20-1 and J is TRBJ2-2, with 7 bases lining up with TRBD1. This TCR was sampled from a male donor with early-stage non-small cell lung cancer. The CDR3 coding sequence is TGCAGTGCCACCGACAGGGTGAACGGGGAGCTGTTTTTT. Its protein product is CSATDRVNGELFF.